This T cell receptor beta chain came from a study of cytomegalovirus exposure and HLA in healthy donors. Whole-study context: In a later analysis, it was reported that the roughly 120 validation repertoires had been produced on the same platform as the 690 or so repertoires belonging to the first cohort.

Whole-study findings and limits: Later, an analysis found that TCR clusters from the first cohort tended to co-occur in the 120 or so validation repertoires.

The donors formed part of the approximately 120-subject validation cohort, distinct from the roughly 670-subject first cohort. Regarding this clone: What it binds is unknown.

The CDR3 has 12 residues. Germline CDR1 SNHLY, CDR2 FYNNEI. V lost 9 bases and J lost 4; bases outside the gene matches: 4. Clones were sequenced by immunoSEQ multiplex PCR, and TCRdb holds only the in-frame ones, with some missing. The profile shows about 360,000 clones, roughly 88% of them singletons. The origin of this receptor is a woman aged 18-29 years in good health and CMV-seronegative. Sequencing used PBMCs. The genes are TRBV2 and TRBJ1-1; TRBD1 matches at 8 bases. This CDR3 is CARQGGSTEAFF. DNA for the CDR3: TGTGCCAGACAGGGGGGGAGCACTGAAGCTTTCTTT.